The TCR beta chain under discussion was sequenced for a study of T cells in tumors after PD-1 blockade. Overall study: Prior checkpoint blockade, systemic immunosuppressant use, or anti-cancer therapy within 4 weeks excluded patients.

The CDR3 runs 16 residues. Trimming left V 6 bases short and J 4 bases short, with 20 bases between. CDR1 MDHEN and CDR2 SYDVKM come from the germline V gene. Libraries were prepared by immunoSEQ multiplex PCR; TCRdb keeps only in-frame clonotypes and omits some of them. The table has approximately 46,000 clones, roughly 73% seen once. The rearrangement uses TRBV28 and TRBJ2-3; D may be TRBD2 (6 bases). The sequence was obtained from a human donor with basal cell carcinoma. Sequencing was performed on PBMCs, taken before anti-PD-1 treatment. The CDR3 DNA reads as TGTGCCAGCAGCCAAGCCCGTGGAGGGCGGGCAGATACGCAGTATTTT. This encodes CASSQARGGRADTQYF.